The 5 T cell receptor beta chains listed next were all sequenced from one sample in a study of cytomegalovirus exposure and HLA in healthy donors. PCR was performed using 60 Vbeta and 13 Jbeta primers. Generated by immunoSEQ multiplex PCR, the TCRdb table keeps only in-frame clones and is missing some. The table shows about 160,000 clones, with about four fifths occurring only once. Material: PBMCs. All receptors derive from a girl aged 10 to 17 in good health and CMV-seropositive.

The V and J genes are TRBV7-2 and TRBJ2-1, with unresolved D. The CDR3 is made up of 14 amino acids. Trimming took off 1 base at V and 8 bases at J, with 12 bases between the two ends. Per germline, CDR1 SGHTA and CDR2 FQGNSA. The CDR3 protein is CASSLGMREYEQFF. In DNA form, the CDR3 reads TGTGCCAGCAGCTTAGGCATGAGAGAATATGAGCAGTTCTTC.

This chain connects TRBV5-5 to TRBJ2-5, with 8 bases matching TRBD1. The CDR3 length is 17 residues. The germline V gene encodes CDR1 SGHKS and CDR2 YYEKEE (reference sequence). With 0 bases clipped from V and 0 bases from J, the junction kept 7 bases outside the gene matches. The CDR3 region has the DNA TGTGCCAGCAGCTTGGGATCAGGGGGCTCCTACCAAGAGACCCAGTACTTC. Translation gives CASSLGSGGSYQETQYF.

This chain links TRBV7-2 with TRBJ1-2; D uncertain. Germline CDR1 and CDR2: SGHTA and FQGNSA. The CDR3 length is 13 residues. V lost 1 base and J lost 4, with 7 bases in between. The CDR3, as DNA: TGTGCCAGCAGCTTAGATGGCGGCTATGGCTACACCTTC. It codes for CASSLDGGYGYTF.

This chain links TRBV19 with TRBJ1-2, with 8 bases matching TRBD1. Germline V gene lookup returns CDR1 LNHDA and CDR2 SQIVND (reference sequence). CDR3 length equals 15 residues. The V and J ends lost 4 bases and 4 bases, in that order; junction bases with no gene match: 8. Here the CDR3 reads CASSSSQGARYGYTF. The CDR3, as DNA: TGTGCCAGTAGTAGCTCTCAGGGGGCTCGCTATGGCTACACCTTC.

V gene TRBV30 combines with J gene TRBJ2-2; 8 positions match TRBD2. This CDR3 region has 15 residues. The germline V gene has CDR1 GTSNPN and CDR2 SVGIG (reference sequence). V gave up 4 bases and J gave up 6 bases; unmatched junction bases: 10. The CDR3 sequence is CAWTNGREEAGELFF. CDR3 DNA sequence: TGTGCCTGGACAAACGGGCGGGAGGAGGCCGGGGAGCTGTTTTTT.